This T cell receptor (beta chain) was sequenced during a study of beta chain features in type 1 diabetes. Expressed TCRB transcripts were sequenced because the isolated RNA had all been reverse transcribed beforehand. It was found that naive, central memory and regulatory T cell samples averaged roughly 3.6 million reads. Using immunoSEQ multiplex PCR, the repertoire was profiled, and TCRdb retains in-frame clones only, with some absent. The sample yields 160,000 or so clones, 6.5% to 8.5% seen once. A remark on this clone: Its specificity is unknown.

Study-level results: Among all four CD4+ subsets, Type 1 diabetes patients had TCRB CDR3s that were moderately but significantly shorter.

There are 14 residues in the CDR3. With 3 bases clipped from V and 3 bases from J, the junction kept 2 bases outside the gene matches. Germline values: CDR1 SGDLS, CDR2 YYNGEE. Only one heparinised blood draw was taken per donor, and its volume averaged about 120 mL. This receptor was taken from a woman under 30 with type 1 diabetes. The sample was central memory CD4+ T cells from blood. V gene TRBV9 combines with J gene TRBJ1-1; 10 nucleotides agree with TRBD1. In nucleotides, the CDR3 is TGTGCCAGCAGCGAGGGGACAGGGGACACTGAAGCTTTCTTT. It specifies CASSEGTGDTEAFF.